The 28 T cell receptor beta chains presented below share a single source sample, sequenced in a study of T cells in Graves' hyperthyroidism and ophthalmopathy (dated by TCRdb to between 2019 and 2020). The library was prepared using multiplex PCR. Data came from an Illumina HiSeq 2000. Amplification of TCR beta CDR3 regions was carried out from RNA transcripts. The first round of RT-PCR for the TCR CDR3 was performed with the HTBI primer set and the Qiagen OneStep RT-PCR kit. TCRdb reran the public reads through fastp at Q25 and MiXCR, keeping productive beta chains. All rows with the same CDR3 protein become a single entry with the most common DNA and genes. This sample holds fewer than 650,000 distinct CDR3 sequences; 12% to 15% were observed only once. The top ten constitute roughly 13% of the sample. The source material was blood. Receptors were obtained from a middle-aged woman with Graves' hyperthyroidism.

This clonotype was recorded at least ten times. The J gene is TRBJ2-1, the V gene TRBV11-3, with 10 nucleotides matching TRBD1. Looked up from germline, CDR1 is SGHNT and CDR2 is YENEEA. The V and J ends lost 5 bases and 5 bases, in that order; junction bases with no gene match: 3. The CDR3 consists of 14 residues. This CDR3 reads CASSPGTGDNEQFF. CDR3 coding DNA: TGTGCCAGCAGCCCAGGGACAGGGGACAATGAGCAGTTCTTC.

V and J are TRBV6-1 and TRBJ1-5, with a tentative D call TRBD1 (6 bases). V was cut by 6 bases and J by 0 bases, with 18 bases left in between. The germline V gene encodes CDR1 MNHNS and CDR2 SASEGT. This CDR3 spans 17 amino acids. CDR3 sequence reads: CASRPGGARDSNQPQHF. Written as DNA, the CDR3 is TGTGCCAGCAGACCCGGGGGGGCCCGGGATAGCAATCAGCCCCAGCATTTT.

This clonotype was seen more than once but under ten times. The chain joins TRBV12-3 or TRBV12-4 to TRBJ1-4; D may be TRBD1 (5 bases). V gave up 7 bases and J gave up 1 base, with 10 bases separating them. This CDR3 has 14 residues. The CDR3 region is CASTSQGTNEKLFF. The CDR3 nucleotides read TGTGCCAGCACATCTCAGGGAACTAATGAAAAACTGTTTTTT.

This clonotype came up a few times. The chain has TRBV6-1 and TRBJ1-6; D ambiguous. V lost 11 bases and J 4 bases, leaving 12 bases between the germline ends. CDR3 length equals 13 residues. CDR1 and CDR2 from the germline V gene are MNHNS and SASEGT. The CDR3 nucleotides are TGTGCCGGAAATGAGGTTTATAATTCACCCCTCCACTTT. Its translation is CAGNEVYNSPLHF.

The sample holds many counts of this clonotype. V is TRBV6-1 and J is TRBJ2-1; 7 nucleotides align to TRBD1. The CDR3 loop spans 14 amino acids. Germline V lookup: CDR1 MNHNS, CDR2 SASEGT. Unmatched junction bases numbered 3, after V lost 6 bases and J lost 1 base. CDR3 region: CASSHRGSYNEQFF. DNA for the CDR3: TGTGCCAGCAGCCACAGGGGTTCCTACAATGAGCAGTTCTTC.

CDR3 coding DNA: TGCAGTGCTAGAACCGGGACTAGCGGGAGTCACAATGAGCAGTTCTTC. Translated: CSARTGTSGSHNEQFF. The chain employs TRBV20-1 and TRBJ2-1; TRBD2 agrees at 14 bases. This CDR3 has 16 residues. With V trimmed by 2 bases and J by 5 bases, 5 bases remained unmatched. CDR1 and CDR2 (germline): DFQATT, SNEGSKA (reference sequence).

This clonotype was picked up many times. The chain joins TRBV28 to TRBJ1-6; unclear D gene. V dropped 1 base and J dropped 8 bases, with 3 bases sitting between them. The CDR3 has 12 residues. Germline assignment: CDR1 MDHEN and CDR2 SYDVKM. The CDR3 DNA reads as TGTGCCAGCAGTTTATTAGATTCACCCCTCCACTTT. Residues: CASSLLDSPLHF.

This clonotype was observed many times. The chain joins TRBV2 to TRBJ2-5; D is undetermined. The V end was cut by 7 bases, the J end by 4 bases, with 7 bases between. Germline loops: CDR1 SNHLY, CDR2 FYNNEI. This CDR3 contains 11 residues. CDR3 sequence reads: CASIFLETQYF. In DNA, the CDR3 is TGTGCCAGCATCTTTTTAGAGACCCAGTACTTC.

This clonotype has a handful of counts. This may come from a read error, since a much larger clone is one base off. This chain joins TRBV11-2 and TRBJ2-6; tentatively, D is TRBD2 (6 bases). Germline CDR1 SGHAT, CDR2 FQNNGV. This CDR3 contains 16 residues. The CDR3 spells CTSNTGLFSGANVLTF. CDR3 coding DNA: TGTACCAGCAACACGGGACTTTTCTCTGGGGCCAACGTCCTGACTTTC.

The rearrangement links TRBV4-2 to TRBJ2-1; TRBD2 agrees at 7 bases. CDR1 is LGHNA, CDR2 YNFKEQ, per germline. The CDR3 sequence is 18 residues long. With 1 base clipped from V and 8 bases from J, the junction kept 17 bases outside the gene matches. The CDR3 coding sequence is TGTGCCAGCAGCCAAGGCCTGGTCGGTTGGGCGGGGGACTATGAGCAGTTCTTC. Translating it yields CASSQGLVGWAGDYEQFF.

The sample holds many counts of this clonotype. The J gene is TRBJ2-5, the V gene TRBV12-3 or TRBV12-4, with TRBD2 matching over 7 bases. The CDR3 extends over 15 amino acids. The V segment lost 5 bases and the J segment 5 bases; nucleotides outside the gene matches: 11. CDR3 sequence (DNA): TGTGCCAGCAGTGAGGAAGGGAGGGGCATTGAGACCCAGTACTTC. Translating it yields CASSEEGRGIETQYF.

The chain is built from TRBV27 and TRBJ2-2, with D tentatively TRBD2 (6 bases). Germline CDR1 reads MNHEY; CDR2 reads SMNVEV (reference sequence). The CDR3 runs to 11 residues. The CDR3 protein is CAIRRGGELFF. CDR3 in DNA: TGTGCAATCCGGAGGGGCGGGGAGCTGTTTTTT.

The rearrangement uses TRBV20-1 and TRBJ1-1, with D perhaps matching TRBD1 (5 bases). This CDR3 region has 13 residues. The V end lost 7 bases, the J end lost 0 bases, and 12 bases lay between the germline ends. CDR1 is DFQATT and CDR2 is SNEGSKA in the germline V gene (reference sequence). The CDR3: CSVAGSMNTEAFF. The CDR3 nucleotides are TGCAGTGTTGCAGGGTCCATGAACACTGAAGCTTTCTTT.

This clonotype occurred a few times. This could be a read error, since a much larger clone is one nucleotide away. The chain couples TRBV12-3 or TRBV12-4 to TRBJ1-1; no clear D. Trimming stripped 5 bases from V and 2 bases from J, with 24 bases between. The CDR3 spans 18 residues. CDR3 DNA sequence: TGTGCCAGCAGTGTACAGTTTCGTAATCGGATCATAAACACTGAAGCTTTCTTT. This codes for CASSVQFRNRIINTEAFF.

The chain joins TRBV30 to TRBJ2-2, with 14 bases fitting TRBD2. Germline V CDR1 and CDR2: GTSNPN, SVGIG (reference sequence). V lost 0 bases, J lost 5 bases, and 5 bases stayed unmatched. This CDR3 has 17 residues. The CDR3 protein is CAWSVGTSGSKTGELFF. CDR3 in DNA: TGTGCCTGGAGTGTAGGGACTAGCGGGAGTAAAACCGGGGAGCTGTTTTTT.

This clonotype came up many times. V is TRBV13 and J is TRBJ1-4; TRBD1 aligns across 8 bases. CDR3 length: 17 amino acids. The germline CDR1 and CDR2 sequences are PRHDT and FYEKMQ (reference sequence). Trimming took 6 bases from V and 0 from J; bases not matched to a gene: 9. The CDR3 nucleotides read TGTGCCAGCAGTGCCGGGACAGGCGATGCAACTAATGAAAAACTGTTTTTT. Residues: CASSAGTGDATNEKLFF. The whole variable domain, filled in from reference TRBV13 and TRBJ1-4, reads AAGVIQSPRHLIKEKRETATLKCYPIPRHDTVYWYQQGPGQDPQFLISFYEKMQSDKGSIPDRFSAQQFSDYHSELNMSSLELGDSALYFCASSAGTGDATNEKLFFGSGTQLSVL.

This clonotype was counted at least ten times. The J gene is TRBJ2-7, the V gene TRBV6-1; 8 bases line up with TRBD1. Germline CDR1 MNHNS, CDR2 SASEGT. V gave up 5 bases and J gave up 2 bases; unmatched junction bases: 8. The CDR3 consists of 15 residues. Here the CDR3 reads CASSSGQGGTYEQYF. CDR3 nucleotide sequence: TGTGCCAGCAGTTCCGGACAGGGTGGAACCTACGAGCAGTACTTC.

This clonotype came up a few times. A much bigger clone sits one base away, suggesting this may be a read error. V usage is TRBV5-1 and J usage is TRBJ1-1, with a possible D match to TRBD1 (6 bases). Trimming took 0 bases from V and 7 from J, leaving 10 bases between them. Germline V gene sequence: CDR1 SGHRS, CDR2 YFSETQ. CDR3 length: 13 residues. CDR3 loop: CASSLVGDIEAFF. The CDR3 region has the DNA TGCGCCAGCAGCTTGGTTGGGGACATTGAAGCTTTCTTT. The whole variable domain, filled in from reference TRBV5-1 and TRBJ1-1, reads KAGVTQTPRYLIKTRGQQVTLSCSPISGHRSVSWYQQTPGQGLQFLFEYFSETQRNKGNFPGRFSGRQFSNSRSEMNVSTLELGDSALYLCASSLVGDIEAFFGQGTRLTVV.

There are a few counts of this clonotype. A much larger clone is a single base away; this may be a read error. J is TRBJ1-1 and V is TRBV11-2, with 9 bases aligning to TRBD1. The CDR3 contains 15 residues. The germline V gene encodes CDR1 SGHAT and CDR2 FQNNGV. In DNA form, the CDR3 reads TGTGCCCGCAGCAGGGGACAGGGTCGTGGCACTGAAGCTTTCTTT. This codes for CARSRGQGRGTEAFF.

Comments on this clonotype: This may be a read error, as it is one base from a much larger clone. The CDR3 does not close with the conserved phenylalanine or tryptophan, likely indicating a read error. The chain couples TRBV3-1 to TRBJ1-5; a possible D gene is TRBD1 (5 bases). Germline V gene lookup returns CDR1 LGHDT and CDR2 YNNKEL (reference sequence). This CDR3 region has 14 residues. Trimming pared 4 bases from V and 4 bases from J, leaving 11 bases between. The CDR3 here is CASSLGPTNQPQHL. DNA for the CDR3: TGTGCCAGCAGCCTGGGACCGACGAATCAGCCCCAGCATCTT.

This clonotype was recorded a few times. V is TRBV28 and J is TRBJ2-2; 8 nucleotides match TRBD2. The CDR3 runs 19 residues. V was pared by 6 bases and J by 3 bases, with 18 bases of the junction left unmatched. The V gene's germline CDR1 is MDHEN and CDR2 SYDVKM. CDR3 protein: CASRLFLAGRLEDTGELFF. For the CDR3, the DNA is TGTGCCAGCAGACTGTTCTTAGCGGGACGCCTCGAGGACACCGGGGAGCTGTTTTTT.

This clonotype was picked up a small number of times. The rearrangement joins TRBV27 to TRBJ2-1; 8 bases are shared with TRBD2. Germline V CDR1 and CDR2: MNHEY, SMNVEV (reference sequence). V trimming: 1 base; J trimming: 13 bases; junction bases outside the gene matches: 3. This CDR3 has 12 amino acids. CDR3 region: CASSLLSGSQFF. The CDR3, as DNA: TGTGCCAGCAGTTTATTAAGCGGGAGTCAGTTCTTC.

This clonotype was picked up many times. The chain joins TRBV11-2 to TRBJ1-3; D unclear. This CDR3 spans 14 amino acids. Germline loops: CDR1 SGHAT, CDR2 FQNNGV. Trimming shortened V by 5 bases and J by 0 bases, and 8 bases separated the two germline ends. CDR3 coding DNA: TGTGCCAGCAGCACCAAGCTCTCTGGAAACACCATATATTTT. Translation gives CASSTKLSGNTIYF.

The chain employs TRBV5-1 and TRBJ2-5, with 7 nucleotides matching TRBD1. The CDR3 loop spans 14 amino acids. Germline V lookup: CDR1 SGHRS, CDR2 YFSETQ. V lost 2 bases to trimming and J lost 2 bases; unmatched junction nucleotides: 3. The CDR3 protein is CASSFGTVQETQYF. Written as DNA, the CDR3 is TGCGCCAGCAGCTTCGGGACAGTACAAGAGACCCAGTACTTC.

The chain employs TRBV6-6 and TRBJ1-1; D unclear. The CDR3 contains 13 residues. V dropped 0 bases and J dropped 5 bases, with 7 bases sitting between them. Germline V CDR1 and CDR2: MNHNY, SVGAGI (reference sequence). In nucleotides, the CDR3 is TGTGCCAGCAGTTACTCGAGGGATACTGAAGCTTTCTTT. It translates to CASSYSRDTEAFF.

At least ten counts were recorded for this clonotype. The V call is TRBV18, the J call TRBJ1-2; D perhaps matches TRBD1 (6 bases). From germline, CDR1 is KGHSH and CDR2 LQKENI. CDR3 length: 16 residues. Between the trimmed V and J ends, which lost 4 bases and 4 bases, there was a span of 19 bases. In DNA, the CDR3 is TGTGCCAGCTCACTCGAGGCCGGGACACAACCCTATGGCTACACCTTC. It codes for CASSLEAGTQPYGYTF.

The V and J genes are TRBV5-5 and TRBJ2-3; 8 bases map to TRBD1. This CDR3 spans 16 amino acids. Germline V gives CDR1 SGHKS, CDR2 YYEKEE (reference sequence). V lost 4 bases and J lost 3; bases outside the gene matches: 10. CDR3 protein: CASSRVAGGSTDTQYF. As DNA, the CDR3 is TGTGCCAGCAGCCGGGTGGCAGGGGGCTCGACAGATACGCAGTATTTT.

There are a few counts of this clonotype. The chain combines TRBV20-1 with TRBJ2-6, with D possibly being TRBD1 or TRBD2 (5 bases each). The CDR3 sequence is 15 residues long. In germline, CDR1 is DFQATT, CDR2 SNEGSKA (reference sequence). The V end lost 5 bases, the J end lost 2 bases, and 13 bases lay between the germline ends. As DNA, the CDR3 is TGCAGTGCTGACGGGGTGACAGCTGGGGCCAACGTCCTGACTTTC. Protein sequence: CSADGVTAGANVLTF.